This TCR beta chain is from a study of T cell responses to AZD1222 COVID-19 vaccine. This clone occurred a few times. Its matching antigen is unknown. Broader study findings: Repertoires were obtained only post-peak T cell response. Just six or seven AZD1222 recipients tested seropositive at baseline. Most donors were white British, females outnumbered males, and clonal diversity was possibly underestimated. Across spike, vaccine-associated CD4 TCRs were found, dominant at 160-218 and 743-854.

TCRdb's copy holds only in-frame clones and misses some; the assay was immunoSEQ multiplex PCR. The sample lists more than 140,000 clones; about 91% were seen once. The sample here was peripheral blood, taken on day 0 of AZD1222 vaccination. The sequence was collected from an adult in good health.

CDR3 in amino acids: CASHKTGYGYTF. The CDR3 bases are TGTGCCAGCCACAAGACGGGCTATGGCTACACCTTC. The rearrangement joins TRBV2 to TRBJ1-2; D uncertain. Germline CDR1 and CDR2: SNHLY and FYNNEI. The CDR3 contains 12 residues. Trimming removed 8 bases at V and 4 bases at J, with 11 bases between.